This record covers a single T cell receptor beta chain. No antigen is known for it. The data were obtained in a study of shared clonotypes between healthy human individuals. Turning to the study itself: CD4 naive and CD4 memory each took three plates per donor, while CD8 naive took two and CD8 memory one. Findings of the study overall: Generation probability values for non-shared clonotypes were lower than those for clonotypes shared by all four donors.

The method was immunoSEQ multiplex PCR; TCRdb's version includes in-frame clones alone and lacks a portion of them. The profile shows about 680,000 clones, around three quarters of them singletons. The donors were adults (healthy and HIV-negative) with no recent acute infections or vaccinations. Germline values: CDR1 SGHRS, CDR2 YFSETQ. The J segment lost 10 bases and the V segment lost 0 bases, leaving 6 bases of the junction unmatched. CDR3 size: 15 residues. Material: memory CD4+ T cells sorted from blood. Subset reported: CD45RA-negative fraction. V usage is TRBV5-1 and J usage is TRBJ2-1; 11 bases fit TRBD2. This TCR came from a woman aged 30 to 39 in good health. CDR3 loop: CASSLVLAGEGEQFF. CDR3 sequence (DNA): TGCGCCAGCAGCTTGGTACTAGCGGGAGAGGGGGAGCAGTTCTTC.